The clone carrying this TCR beta chain was seen repeatedly, ten times or more. From the PCR reads, TCRdb re-called clones with MiXCR. Altogether around 26,000 clones are present, 20% to 25% being singletons, with the ten largest covering about 4%. The data derive from a study of metastatic and nonmetastatic thyroid tumors. Patients were all untreated before their thyroid surgery. This clonotype originated in a female donor with papillary thyroid cancer or a benign thyroid nodule (not recorded which). Some clones in this sample may be carry-over from other donors' samples. Source material: adjacent normal tissue.

The CDR3 coding sequence is TGTGCCAGCAGTACCCCACAGGGGGGCAATCAGCCCCAGCATTTT. Its translation is CASSTPQGGNQPQHF. The chain recombines TRBV6-2 or TRBV6-3 with TRBJ1-5; TRBD1 agrees at 8 bases. V dropped 5 bases and J dropped 2; count of bases not matched to a gene: 5. Germline lookup yields CDR1 MNHEY and CDR2 SVGEGT. The CDR3 is 15 residues long.